The T cell receptor (beta chain) described here comes from a study of shared clonotypes between healthy human individuals. Study at large: In total, the donors were two women and a few men aged 18 to 49.

Template for every sorted-subset replicate PCR totaled 200 to 250 ng DNA, approximately 30,000 T cell genomes. Sequenced by immunoSEQ multiplex PCR; TCRdb stores in-frame clones only, minus some. The table lists fewer than 800,000 clones, roughly nine tenths of them singletons, with 24% in the top ten. Naive CD8 cells comprised CD45RO-negative, CCR7-positively selected cells, excluding terminally differentiated effector memory CD45RA+ cells. Recent vaccinations or acute infections were absent in the healthy HIV-negative adult donors. This clone was seen a few times. V was shortened by 0 bases and J by 5 bases, with 14 bases between the two germline ends. The CDR3 is 16 residues long. In germline, CDR1 is ENHRY, CDR2 SYGVKD.

Sequencing used naive CD8+ T cells sorted from blood. V and J are TRBV10-3 and TRBJ2-1; tentatively, D is TRBD2 (6 bases). The sequence came from a man aged 30 to 45 in good health. The CDR3 is CAISESGGGLNNEQFF. The CDR3 coding sequence is TGTGCCATCAGTGAGTCGGGGGGAGGTTTAAACAATGAGCAGTTCTTC.